Listed below are T cell receptor beta chains from one sample, sequenced in a study of cytomegalovirus exposure and HLA in healthy donors. The data were produced by immunoSEQ multiplex PCR, yet TCRdb's version contains in-frame clones alone and is incomplete. The table includes some 98,000 clones, about four fifths detected once. The sample comprised PBMCs. The receptor source for this set is a man aged 18 to 30 in good health and CMV-seropositive. CDR3s include the opening cysteine and the closing phenylalanine or tryptophan. Fields, in order: V gene, J gene, CDR3 protein.

v_gene: TRBV28
j_gene: TRBJ2-5
CDR3aa: CASSPPLGAETQYF

v_gene: TRBV29-1
j_gene: TRBJ2-1
CDR3aa: CSVELPSQIYNEQFF

v_gene: TRBV6-1
j_gene: TRBJ1-1
CDR3aa: CASSLQGDTEAFF

v_gene: TRBV6-6
j_gene: TRBJ1-5
CDR3aa: CASSPRLDRNQPQHF

v_gene: TRBV2
j_gene: TRBJ1-4
CDR3aa: CASRDNPRDEKLFF

v_gene: TRBV20-1
j_gene: TRBJ2-7
CDR3aa: CSASPGHGQYF

v_gene: TRBV7-9
j_gene: TRBJ2-1
CDR3aa: CASREAGGHHEQFF

v_gene: TRBV6-5
j_gene: TRBJ2-4
CDR3aa: CASTAPGDKNIQYF

v_gene: TRBV27
j_gene: TRBJ2-7
CDR3aa: CASRTNSYEQYF

v_gene: TRBV5-1
j_gene: TRBJ1-1
CDR3aa: CASSLGTGFTEAFF

v_gene: TRBV27
j_gene: TRBJ2-7
CDR3aa: CASSEEQGGSSYEQYF

v_gene: TRBV5-1
j_gene: TRBJ1-2
CDR3aa: CASRRGQGSSGYTF

v_gene: TRBV7-9
j_gene: TRBJ2-5
CDR3aa: CASSLLLAGEETQYF

v_gene: TRBV4-1
j_gene: TRBJ1-4
CDR3aa: CASSQVGQLNEKLFF

v_gene: TRBV7-9
j_gene: TRBJ2-2
CDR3aa: CASSLGGTGELFF

v_gene: TRBV6-6
j_gene: TRBJ1-2
CDR3aa: CASSRGTASYGYTF

v_gene: TRBV9
j_gene: TRBJ1-6
CDR3aa: CASSVGSVGRDRTNSPLHF

v_gene: TRBV19
j_gene: TRBJ1-5
CDR3aa: CASSIMTGMYNQPQHF

v_gene: TRBV2
j_gene: TRBJ1-1
CDR3aa: CASALRSTEAFF

v_gene: TRBV4-1
j_gene: TRBJ2-1
CDR3aa: CASSLKSIAGGSYNEQFF

v_gene: TRBV7-9
j_gene: TRBJ2-1
CDR3aa: CASSRQGNEQFF

v_gene: TRBV11-2
j_gene: TRBJ2-2
CDR3aa: CASSFREKTNTGELFF

v_gene: TRBV6-5
j_gene: TRBJ1-4
CDR3aa: CASIDRGRSNEKLFF

v_gene: TRBV6-5
j_gene: TRBJ1-5
CDR3aa: CASTLQYSNQPQHF

v_gene: TRBV2
j_gene: TRBJ2-3
CDR3aa: CASSRDSVTTDTQYF

v_gene: TRBV4-1
j_gene: TRBJ2-1
CDR3aa: CASSQEPGQNYNEQFF

v_gene: TRBV9
j_gene: TRBJ2-7
CDR3aa: CASSPGQGRDEQYF

v_gene: TRBV5-3
j_gene: TRBJ2-1
CDR3aa: CARSPLLAGAINEQFF

v_gene: TRBV29-1
j_gene: TRBJ1-4
CDR3aa: CSVGDRGLSKLFF

v_gene: TRBV27
j_gene: TRBJ2-1
CDR3aa: CASSGGGVNEQFF

v_gene: TRBV27
j_gene: TRBJ2-7
CDR3aa: CASSLGSSGDEQYF

v_gene: TRBV14
j_gene: TRBJ2-1
CDR3aa: CASSQDLPGSYNEQFF

v_gene: TRBV6-1
j_gene: TRBJ2-7
CDR3aa: CASSEQQGVYEQYF

v_gene: TRBV7-8
j_gene: TRBJ2-7
CDR3aa: CASRRQGTSYEQYF

v_gene: TRBV9
j_gene: TRBJ2-3
CDR3aa: CASGSPGGPGSGTQYF

v_gene: TRBV23-1
j_gene: TRBJ1-2
CDR3aa: CARYIPGQATAHYGYTF

v_gene: TRBV5-1
j_gene: TRBJ2-7
CDR3aa: CASSLFVNRGNYEQYF

v_gene: TRBV7-9
j_gene: TRBJ1-1
CDR3aa: CASSLGTLLMNTEAFF

v_gene: TRBV6-4
j_gene: TRBJ2-1
CDR3aa: CASDRPGYNEQFF

v_gene: TRBV29-1
j_gene: TRBJ1-2
CDR3aa: CSVDEARGGYTF

v_gene: TRBV10-3
j_gene: TRBJ1-1
CDR3aa: CAIRGNRGTAFF